This T cell receptor (beta chain) was found in a study of T-cell memory formation after mild COVID-19 (dated by TCRdb to the early 2020s). A note on the overall study: TCR sequence clusters from the two donors were largely donor specific. In a couple of donors, T-cell clones that expanded and contracted after mild COVID-19 were followed by sequencing TCRalpha and TCRbeta repertoires longitudinally. The cohort comprised two young, previously healthy adult volunteers, one female and one male.

Regarding this clonotype: Its antigen is currently not known. Per-base qualities were not stored, and no clone one base away is much larger.

Ficoll-Paque density gradient centrifugation was the method used to isolate PBMCs. General study outcomes and caveats: Contracting CD4+ clones were located mainly in the CM and EM memory subsets, whereas CD8+ clones were found to be enriched in EMRA. Some responding clones were detected in pre-infection memory, suggesting pre-existing cross-reactive memory T cells joined the SARS-CoV-2 response. SARS-CoV-2 specificity of the second-wave clones peaking on day 37 was not confirmed. The study included only two mild cases, and larger cohorts that include severe cases with pre-infection samples were judged to be necessary. From day 15 to 85, contracting clones showed balanced CD4/CD8 phenotypes, whereas a second wave of clones that expanded from day 15 to 37 leaned towards CD4+.

CDR3 length: 12 amino acids, cysteine to phenylalanine. The sequence is cut down to CDR3 DNA, 36 bases in frame from base 1. As encoded in the germline V gene, CDR1 is MNHEY while CDR2 is SVGEGT. V is reduced by 2 bases and J by 4 bases, leaving a spacing of 4 bases between them. Sequencing relied on an Illumina NovaSeq 6000. Using 5'RACE with constant-segment primers, TCRalpha and TCRbeta cDNA libraries were constructed, with sample barcodes and unique molecular identifiers added in the process. RNA was extracted from every sample with Trizol reagent. Amplification of the libraries took two PCR steps, and the second step added a second sample barcode plus Illumina TruSeq adapters. Sequencing of the libraries was done on an Illumina NovaSeq, producing 2 x 150 bp paired-end reads. Per the original workflow: Reads were demultiplexed and collapsed into UMI-guided consensus sequences with migec v1.2.7. Using mixcr v2.1.11, UMI consensuses were aligned to TRA and TRB V and J templates and then assembled into clonotypes. A clonotype was counted as expanded or contracted only when both edgeR and NoisET called the clonotype significant, with the noise models trained on biological replicates. edgeR calls used a false discovery rate-adjusted p below 0.01 and a log2 fold-change threshold of 1. As an exploratory analysis of dynamics, max-normalized trajectories of the 1000 most abundant clonotypes were examined by PCA with hierarchical clustering. Separately sequenced CD4+ and CD8+ repertoires were used to assign a CD4 or CD8 phenotype to each responding clone. TCRdb reworked the public reads: Q25 trimming with fastp, MiXCR clone assembly, productive beta chains retained. Rows with a matching CDR3 protein are joined into one entry that keeps the most common DNA and genes. TCRdb's processing, not the study's, gives the V and J calls here. The sample table records 300,000 to 400,000 distinct CDR3 sequences; 13% to 15% of these occur just once. The ten largest clones represent 22% of the sample.

The sequence was obtained from a man aged 18-30 years who had mild COVID-19 (a few samples of this study predate the infection). The sample titles of this study are shuffled in the database, so cell type and time point are left out; the donor was told from shared clones. This chain joins TRBV6-2 or TRBV6-3 to TRBJ2-3, with an unclear D gene assignment. The sequencing sample was made of PBMCs or a T cell subset sorted from them (not recorded which). The nucleotide sequence is given as TGTGCCAGCAGTTACCGGTCAGATACGCAGTATTTT. Translated, it reads CASSYRSDTQYF.